This is a list of T cell receptor beta chains from one sample in a study of early T cells in non-severe SARS-CoV-2 infection. Via MiXCR, TCRdb re-called the 5' RACE reads, giving one row per CDR3 protein. This table has about 48,000 distinct CDR3 sequences, approximately 6% appearing once. Sequencing used whole blood, obtained at baseline. These receptors all stem from an adult who was a healthcare worker with PCR-confirmed SARS-CoV-2 infection or an uninfected control (not recorded which). CDR3s leave out the opening cysteine and the closing phenylalanine or tryptophan. Clone size is shown for a subset of rows, as once, few, many or a class of expanded clone.

v_call: TRBV3-1
j_call: TRBJ2-2
clone_size: -
cdr3_length: 12
cdr3_aa: ASSQVLLTGELF

v_call: TRBV6-4
j_call: TRBJ2-1
clone_size: -
cdr3_length: 14
cdr3_aa: ASSPFGAGVKNEQF

v_call: TRBV15
j_call: TRBJ2-6
clone_size: -
cdr3_length: 14
cdr3_aa: ATSRADSSGANVLT

v_call: TRBV21-1
j_call: TRBJ2-7
clone_size: -
cdr3_length: 11
cdr3_aa: ASSNGRQREQY

v_call: TRBV16
j_call: TRBJ1-5
clone_size: few
cdr3_length: 12
cdr3_aa: ASSLYLGNQPQH

v_call: TRBV7-9
j_call: TRBJ2-7
clone_size: many
cdr3_length: 9
cdr3_aa: ASSLGSVPY

v_call: TRBV20-1
j_call: TRBJ2-1
clone_size: few
cdr3_length: 14
cdr3_aa: SARVFAGGRYNEQF

v_call: TRBV20-1
j_call: TRBJ1-2
clone_size: -
cdr3_length: 12
cdr3_aa: SAPPWTGGGGYT

v_call: TRBV29-1
j_call: TRBJ2-1
clone_size: few
cdr3_length: 11
cdr3_aa: SVGDRPDNEQF

v_call: TRBV6-1
j_call: TRBJ2-3
clone_size: many
cdr3_length: 14
cdr3_aa: ASSEIGTSFGDTQY

v_call: TRBV5-5
j_call: TRBJ1-2
clone_size: -
cdr3_length: 15
cdr3_aa: ASIKDRGLRNNYGYT

v_call: TRBV29-1
j_call: TRBJ2-6
clone_size: many
cdr3_length: 14
cdr3_aa: SVHSDVNSGANVLT

v_call: TRBV5-5
j_call: TRBJ1-4
clone_size: -
cdr3_length: 13
cdr3_aa: ASSLREATNEKLF

v_call: TRBV4-3
j_call: TRBJ2-1
clone_size: many
cdr3_length: 13
cdr3_aa: ASSQETGGYNEQF

v_call: TRBV29-1
j_call: TRBJ2-6
clone_size: many
cdr3_length: 12
cdr3_aa: SVPDRSGANVLT

v_call: TRBV10-2
j_call: TRBJ2-7
clone_size: many
cdr3_length: 11
cdr3_aa: ASSDSAPYEQY

v_call: TRBV10-3
j_call: TRBJ2-5
clone_size: few
cdr3_length: 12
cdr3_aa: AISVEGARETQY

v_call: TRBV12-3/TRBV12-4
j_call: TRBJ2-7
clone_size: few
cdr3_length: 11
cdr3_aa: ASSRRTGREQY

v_call: TRBV6-5
j_call: TRBJ2-6
clone_size: many
cdr3_length: 12
cdr3_aa: ASSLAGGANVLT

v_call: TRBV20-1
j_call: TRBJ2-5
clone_size: many
cdr3_length: 12
cdr3_aa: SARDRDPQETQY

v_call: TRBV4-2
j_call: TRBJ2-7
clone_size: many
cdr3_length: 13
cdr3_aa: ASSHYRGLDIEQY

v_call: TRBV6-5
j_call: TRBJ1-1
clone_size: many
cdr3_length: 13
cdr3_aa: ASSYSGTMNTEAF

v_call: TRBV6-5
j_call: TRBJ2-7
clone_size: -
cdr3_length: 12
cdr3_aa: ASRRQGGSYEQY

v_call: TRBV11-3
j_call: TRBJ2-1
clone_size: many
cdr3_length: 12
cdr3_aa: ASSPTGGYNEQF

v_call: TRBV20-1
j_call: TRBJ1-6
clone_size: many
cdr3_length: 14
cdr3_aa: SAPGDRVTYNSPLH

v_call: TRBV5-1
j_call: TRBJ1-5
clone_size: few
cdr3_length: 11
cdr3_aa: ASSLERNQPQH

v_call: TRBV5-6
j_call: TRBJ1-1
clone_size: many
cdr3_length: 12
cdr3_aa: ASSSSGTGTSTF

v_call: TRBV29-1
j_call: TRBJ1-1
clone_size: many
cdr3_length: 12
cdr3_aa: SVWTGAMNTEAF

v_call: TRBV12-3/TRBV12-4
j_call: TRBJ2-7
clone_size: many
cdr3_length: 11
cdr3_aa: ASSLALGSVQY

v_call: TRBV29-1
j_call: TRBJ1-1
clone_size: many
cdr3_length: 9
cdr3_aa: SASSGLLSF

v_call: TRBV29-1
j_call: TRBJ2-1
clone_size: -
cdr3_length: 12
cdr3_aa: SVELAGPYNEQF

v_call: TRBV14
j_call: TRBJ2-3
clone_size: -
cdr3_length: 9
cdr3_aa: ASSQAHTQY

v_call: TRBV6-5
j_call: TRBJ1-5
clone_size: -
cdr3_length: 12
cdr3_aa: ASSYVQGAQPQH

v_call: TRBV20-1
j_call: TRBJ2-5
clone_size: many
cdr3_length: 14
cdr3_aa: SARDGKRGERETQY

v_call: TRBV7-9
j_call: TRBJ1-4
clone_size: few
cdr3_length: 12
cdr3_aa: ASSLAEGDEKLF

v_call: TRBV5-6
j_call: TRBJ2-5
clone_size: few
cdr3_length: 12
cdr3_aa: ASSHTGTSETQY

v_call: TRBV27
j_call: TRBJ2-7
clone_size: many
cdr3_length: 11
cdr3_aa: ASSLSPSYEQY

v_call: TRBV10-2
j_call: TRBJ1-5
clone_size: few
cdr3_length: 13
cdr3_aa: ASSESDPGNQPQH

v_call: TRBV5-1
j_call: TRBJ2-1
clone_size: -
cdr3_length: 11
cdr3_aa: ASSLKEGNEQF

v_call: TRBV27
j_call: TRBJ2-6
clone_size: medium-sized
cdr3_length: 17
cdr3_aa: ASSLSGTYLTSGANVLT

v_call: TRBV20-1
j_call: TRBJ2-1
clone_size: few
cdr3_length: 14
cdr3_aa: SAIAPPGTVNNEQF

v_call: TRBV7-9
j_call: TRBJ2-7
clone_size: -
cdr3_length: 11
cdr3_aa: ASSKTAPYEQY

v_call: TRBV28
j_call: TRBJ2-7
clone_size: -
cdr3_length: 10
cdr3_aa: ASTPPRGEQY